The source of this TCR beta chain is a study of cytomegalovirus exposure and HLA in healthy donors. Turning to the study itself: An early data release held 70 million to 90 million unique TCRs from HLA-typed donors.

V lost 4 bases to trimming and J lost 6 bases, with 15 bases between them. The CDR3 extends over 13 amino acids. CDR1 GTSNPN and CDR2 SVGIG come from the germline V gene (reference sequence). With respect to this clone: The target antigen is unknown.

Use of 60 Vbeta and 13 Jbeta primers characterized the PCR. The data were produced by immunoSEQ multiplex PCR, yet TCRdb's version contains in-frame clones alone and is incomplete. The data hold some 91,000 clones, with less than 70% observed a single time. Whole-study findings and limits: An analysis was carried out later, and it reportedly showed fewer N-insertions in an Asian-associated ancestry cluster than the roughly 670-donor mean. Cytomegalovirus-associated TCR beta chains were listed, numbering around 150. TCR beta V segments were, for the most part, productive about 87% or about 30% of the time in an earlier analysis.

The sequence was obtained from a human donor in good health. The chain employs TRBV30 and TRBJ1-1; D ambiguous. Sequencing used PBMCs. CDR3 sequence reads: CAWTAPGRPEAFF. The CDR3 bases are TGTGCCTGGACCGCCCCGGGGAGGCCTGAAGCTTTCTTT.